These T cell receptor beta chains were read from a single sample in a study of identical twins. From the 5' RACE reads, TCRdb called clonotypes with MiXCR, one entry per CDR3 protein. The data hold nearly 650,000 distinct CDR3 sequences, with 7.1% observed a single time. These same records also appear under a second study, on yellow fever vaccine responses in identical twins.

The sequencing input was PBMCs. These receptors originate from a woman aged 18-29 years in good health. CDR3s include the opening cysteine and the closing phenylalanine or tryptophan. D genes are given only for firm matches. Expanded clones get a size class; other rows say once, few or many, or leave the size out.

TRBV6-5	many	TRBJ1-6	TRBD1	CASSWTGSVDYNSPLHF	TGTGCCAGCAGTTGGACAGGGAGTGTCGATTATAATTCACCCCTCCACTTT
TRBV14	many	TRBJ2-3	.	CASNNRDPGDTQYF	TGTGCCAGCAACAACCGGGACCCCGGGGATACGCAGTATTTT
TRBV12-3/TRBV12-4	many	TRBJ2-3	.	CASSFAPGGTDTQYF	TGTGCCAGCAGTTTTGCCCCGGGTGGCACAGATACGCAGTATTTT
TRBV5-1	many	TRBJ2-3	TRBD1	CASSLAGQGNQYF	TGCGCCAGCAGCTTGGCCGGACAGGGGAACCAGTATTTT
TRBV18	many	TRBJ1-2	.	CASSPTGVYGYTF	TGTGCCAGCTCACCAACGGGGGTCTATGGCTACACCTTC
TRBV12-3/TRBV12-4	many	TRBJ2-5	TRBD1	CASSLFPPTGGRETQYF	TGTGCCAGCAGTTTATTCCCGCCGACAGGGGGTCGAGAGACCCAGTACTTC
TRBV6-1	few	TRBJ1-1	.	CASSAGTLGAFF	TGTGCCAGCAGTGCCGGGACGTTGGGAGCTTTCTTT
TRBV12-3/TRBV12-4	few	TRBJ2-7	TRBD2	CASTMGLAGVEQYF	TGTGCCAGCACCATGGGACTAGCGGGAGTCGAGCAGTACTTC
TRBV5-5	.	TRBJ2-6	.	CASSLYRSGSGANVLTF	TGTGCCAGCAGCTTGTATCGGTCCGGCTCTGGGGCCAACGTCCTGACTTTC
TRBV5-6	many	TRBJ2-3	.	CASSLRTMADTQYF	TGTGCCAGCAGCTTGCGGACTATGGCGGATACGCAGTATTTT
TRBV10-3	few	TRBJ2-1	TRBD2	CAIGTSGGNEQFF	TGTGCCATCGGGACTAGCGGGGGGAATGAGCAGTTCTTC
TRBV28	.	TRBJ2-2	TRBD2	CASTLGLAGMNTGELFF	TGTGCCAGCACCCTCGGACTAGCGGGGATGAACACCGGGGAGCTGTTTTTT
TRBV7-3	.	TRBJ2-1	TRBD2	CASSIQGLANYNEQFF	TGTGCCAGCAGCATCCAAGGACTAGCCAACTACAATGAGCAGTTCTTC
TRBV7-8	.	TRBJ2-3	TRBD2	CASRERGAGVTTDTQYF	TGTGCCAGCAGGGAAAGAGGAGCGGGGGTAACCACAGATACGCAGTATTTT
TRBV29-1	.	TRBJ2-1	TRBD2	CSVGSGAGGLSYNEQFF	TGCAGCGTTGGGAGTGGGGCGGGAGGCCTTTCCTACAATGAGCAGTTCTTC
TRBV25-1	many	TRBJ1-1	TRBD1	CASRLGGGTEAFF	TGTGCCAGCCGCTTAGGGGGCGGCACTGAAGCTTTCTTT
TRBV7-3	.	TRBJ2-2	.	CASSLMAGSNTGELFF	TGTGCCAGCAGCTTAATGGCGGGAAGCAACACCGGGGAGCTGTTTTTT
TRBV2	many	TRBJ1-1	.	CANVEGTEAFF	TGTGCCAACGTGGAGGGCACTGAAGCTTTCTTT
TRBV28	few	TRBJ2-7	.	CASSLPGAHEQYF	TGTGCCAGCAGTTTACCCGGGGCCCATGAGCAGTACTTC
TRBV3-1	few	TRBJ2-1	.	CASSQLVRPEQFF	TGTGCCAGCAGCCAATTGGTGCGCCCTGAGCAGTTCTTC
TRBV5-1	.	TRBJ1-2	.	CASSPEWGTHYTF	TGCGCCAGCAGCCCGGAATGGGGGACCCACTACACCTTC
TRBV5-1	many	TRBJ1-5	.	CASSLLGDQPQHF	TGCGCCAGCAGCTTGTTGGGGGATCAGCCCCAGCATTTT
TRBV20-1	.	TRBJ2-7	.	CSARGLGGISYEQYF	TGCAGTGCTAGAGGTTTGGGGGGTATCTCCTACGAGCAGTACTTC
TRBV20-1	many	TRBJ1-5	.	CSASPTVGNQPQHF	TGCAGTGCTAGTCCGACAGTGGGCAATCAGCCCCAGCATTTT